This T cell receptor beta chain appears in the sequencing data of a study of shared clonotypes between healthy human individuals. The CDR3 is made up of 14 amino acids. Per germline, CDR1 MDHEN and CDR2 SYDVKM. V was trimmed by 5 bases and J by 4 bases, leaving 14 bases between them. Profiled with immunoSEQ multiplex PCR; TCRdb holds only in-frame clones, not every one. The sample has 2 million to 3 million clones; 93% are singletons. The TCR sequence derives from a man younger than 35 in good health. Some clones in this sample may be carry-over from other donors' samples. This chain links TRBV28 with TRBJ1-2; D is unclear. The sample taken for sequencing was naive CD4+ T cells from PBMCs. Subset reported: CD45RA+ positively selected. The CDR3 bases are TGTGCCAGCAGTCCACCCGGACCGCCCTATGGCTACACCTTC. It specifies CASSPPGPPYGYTF.